In its sample, the clone carrying this TCR beta chain was seen a few times. The data are from a study of blood T cells in healthy people across ages. A J-beta primer mix and a sample-barcoded 5' primer were used in a second PCR of roughly 6 to 11 cycles. From the 5' RACE reads, TCRdb called clonotypes with MiXCR, one entry per CDR3 protein. This sample yields 750,000 to 1,000,000 distinct CDR3 sequences, of which around 29% are seen a single time; roughly a tenth belongs to the top ten. CDR3 length: 14 residues. The germline V gene encodes CDR1 DFQATT and CDR2 SNEGSKA (reference sequence). With 5 bases removed from V and 4 bases from J, the gap between germline ends came to 17 bases. This sample also belongs to another study, concerning T cells of mothers and their children. From that paper: RNA extracted was entirely used for cDNA synthesis, about 1.6 ug per 15 ul. It was found that thymic selection shapes TCR recombination output similarly in related and unrelated pairs.

The V and J genes are TRBV20-1 and TRBJ1-1, with D possibly matching TRBD1 (5 bases). The sequenced sample was blood. The TCR was taken from a woman in her forties in good health. Here the CDR3 DNA reads TGCAGTGCTCACGGGACGCGGGGCAGCACTGAAGCTTTCTTT. Translated: CSAHGTRGSTEAFF.